The 10 T cell receptor beta chains listed next were all sequenced from one sample in a study of T cell responses to AZD1222 COVID-19 vaccine. Only in-frame clones appear in the TCRdb table, and some are missing; sequencing was by immunoSEQ multiplex PCR. The data show fewer than 150,000 clones, around 90% seen once. The starting material was peripheral blood, obtained 28 days after the second AZD1222 dose. The receptors were sampled from an adult who received the AZD1222 COVID-19 vaccine.

The gene calls are TRBV6-5 and TRBJ1-1; no clear D gene. The CDR3 is 15 residues long. V lost 5 bases and J lost 4, with 17 bases in between. The germline V gene has CDR1 MNHEY and CDR2 SVGAGI. The CDR3 DNA reads TGTGCCAGCAGTCCTACGGCGGAGGGAGGCACTGAAGCTTTCTTT. This gives the protein CASSPTAEGGTEAFF.

The V gene is TRBV19, the J gene TRBJ2-5; the D gene is possibly TRBD2 (5 bases). The CDR3 extends over 11 amino acids. CDR1 and CDR2 (germline): LNHDA, SQIVND (reference sequence). V gave up 8 bases and J gave up 1 base, with 5 bases separating them. The CDR3 sequence is CASRGQETQYF. As DNA, the CDR3 is TGTGCCAGTCGGGGCCAAGAGACCCAGTACTTC. The complete variable domain, with remaining parts taken from reference TRBV19 and TRBJ2-5, reads DGGITQSPKYLFRKEGQNVTLSCEQNLNHDAMYWYRQDPGQGLRLIYYSQIVNDFQKGDIAEGYSVSREKKESFPLTVTSAQKNPTAFYLCASRGQETQYFGPGTRLLVL.

Concerning this clone: A read error may account for a junction end that differs from germline. V and J are TRBV7-7 and TRBJ2-2; 9 positions agree with TRBD2. The CDR3 runs to 16 residues. The germline gives CDR1 SSHAT, CDR2 FNYEAQ (reference sequence). CDR3 amino acids: CASSQTVRGGTGELFF. In DNA, the CDR3 is TGTGCTAGCAGCCAGACGGTGCGGGGGGGCACCGGGGAGCTGTTTTTT.

This sequence joins TRBV4-3 and TRBJ2-4; 8 nucleotides agree with TRBD2. J gave up 6 bases and V 0 bases, and 10 bases lay outside the gene matches. The CDR3 is 17 amino acids. From germline, CDR1 is LGHNA and CDR2 YSLEER. For the CDR3, the DNA is TGCGCCAGCAGCCAAGATGTCGGCGGGGGGTCGGTAAACATTCAGTACTTC. Amino acid sequence: CASSQDVGGGSVNIQYF.

In this sample, this clone turned up a few times. The chain's CDR3 is CASSYSGGGDTEAFF. The CDR3 coding sequence is TGTGCCAGCAGTTACTCAGGGGGTGGTGACACTGAAGCTTTCTTT. This chain joins TRBV6-5 and TRBJ1-1; the D gene is possibly TRBD1 (6 bases). Germline V lookup: CDR1 MNHEY, CDR2 SVGAGI. This CDR3 spans 15 amino acids. Between the trimmed V and J ends, which lost 0 bases and 3 bases, there was a span of 11 bases.

This clone was counted a few times. This rearrangement joins TRBV11-3 to TRBJ2-6, with D unresolved. Trimming cost V 4 bases and J 2 bases, with 12 bases left between them. The CDR3 has 16 amino acids. Looked up from germline, CDR1 is SGHNT and CDR2 is YENEEA. For the CDR3, the DNA is TGTGCCAGCAGCTCCCCCTTTAGCACTGGGGCCAACGTCCTGACTTTC. It is translated as CASSSPFSTGANVLTF. Combining the CDR3 with reference TRBV11-3 and TRBJ2-6 gives the whole variable domain EAGVVQSPRYKIIEKKQPVAFWCNPISGHNTLYWYLQNLGQGPELLIRYENEEAVDDSQLPKDRFSAERLKGVDSTLKIQPAELGDSAVYLCASSSPFSTGANVLTFGAGSRLTVL.

The chain recombines TRBV6-1 with TRBJ1-1; D is possibly TRBD1 (6 bases). The V end was cut by 2 bases, the J end by 5 bases, with 15 bases between. This CDR3 has 15 residues. The germline V gene encodes CDR1 MNHNS and CDR2 SASEGT. CDR3 nucleotide sequence: TGTGCCAGCAGTGAATTGGACAGCCTGGAGACTGAAGCTTTCTTT. Amino acid sequence: CASSELDSLETEAFF.

The chain is built from TRBV2 and TRBJ2-5, with 9 nucleotides matching TRBD1. The CDR3 is 15 amino acids. The V gene's germline CDR1 is SNHLY and CDR2 FYNNEI. V was clipped by 7 bases and J by 2 bases; unmatched bases: 8. The CDR3 spells CASTLQGARQETQYF. The CDR3 DNA reads TGTGCCAGCACCCTACAGGGGGCGAGGCAAGAGACCCAGTACTTC.

The V gene is TRBV5-4, the J gene TRBJ2-1; no reliable D call. Per the germline V gene, CDR1 is SGHNT and CDR2 is YYREEE (reference sequence). V lost 0 bases to trimming and J lost 8 bases, with 9 bases between them. The CDR3 loop spans 13 amino acids. The CDR3 spells CASSLGSGYEQFF. Written as DNA, the CDR3 is TGTGCCAGCAGCTTGGGTTCAGGTTATGAGCAGTTCTTC.

The chain links TRBV24-1 to TRBJ2-7, with 16 bases fitting TRBD2. With V trimmed by 5 bases and J by 4 bases, 13 bases remained unmatched. The CDR3 extends over 19 amino acids. Germline V gene sequence: CDR1 KGHDR, CDR2 SFDVKD. The DNA for the CDR3 is TGTGCCACCAGTGGGACCGGGACTAGCGGGGGGGCCGAATGGTACGAGCAGTACTTC. Translated: CATSGTGTSGGAEWYEQYF.